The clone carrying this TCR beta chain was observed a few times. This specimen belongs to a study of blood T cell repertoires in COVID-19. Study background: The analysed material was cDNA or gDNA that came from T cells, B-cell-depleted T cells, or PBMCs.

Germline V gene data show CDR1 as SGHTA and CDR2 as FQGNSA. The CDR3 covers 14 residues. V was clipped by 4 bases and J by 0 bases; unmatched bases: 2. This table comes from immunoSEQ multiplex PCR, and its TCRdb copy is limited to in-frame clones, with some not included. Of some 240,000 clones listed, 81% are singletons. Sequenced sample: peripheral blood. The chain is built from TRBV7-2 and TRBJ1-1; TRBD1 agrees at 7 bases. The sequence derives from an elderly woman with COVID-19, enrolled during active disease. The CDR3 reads CASSSGQVNTEAFF. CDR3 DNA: TGTGCCAGCAGCTCAGGACAGGTGAACACTGAAGCTTTCTTT.